The present T cell receptor beta chain was sequenced within a study of blood T cell repertoires in COVID-19. About the study: T cells, B-cell-depleted T cells, or PBMCs provided the cDNA or gDNA that served as material.

Profiling relied on immunoSEQ multiplex PCR, and the TCRdb table lists in-frame clones only, not all of them. This table has 260,000 or so clones, approximately 86% appearing once. The CDR3 runs to 16 residues. The germline gives CDR1 SGHRS, CDR2 YFSETQ. V was pared by 5 bases and J by 4 bases, with 8 bases of the junction left unmatched. The chain recombines TRBV5-1 with TRBJ2-2, with 10 bases that match TRBD2. The specimen sequenced was peripheral blood. The TCR comes from a man aged 18 to 29 with active or convalescent COVID-19. CDR3 residues: CASRDGGLASTGELFF. In DNA, the CDR3 is TGCGCCAGCAGGGACGGGGGACTAGCGAGCACCGGGGAGCTGTTTTTT.